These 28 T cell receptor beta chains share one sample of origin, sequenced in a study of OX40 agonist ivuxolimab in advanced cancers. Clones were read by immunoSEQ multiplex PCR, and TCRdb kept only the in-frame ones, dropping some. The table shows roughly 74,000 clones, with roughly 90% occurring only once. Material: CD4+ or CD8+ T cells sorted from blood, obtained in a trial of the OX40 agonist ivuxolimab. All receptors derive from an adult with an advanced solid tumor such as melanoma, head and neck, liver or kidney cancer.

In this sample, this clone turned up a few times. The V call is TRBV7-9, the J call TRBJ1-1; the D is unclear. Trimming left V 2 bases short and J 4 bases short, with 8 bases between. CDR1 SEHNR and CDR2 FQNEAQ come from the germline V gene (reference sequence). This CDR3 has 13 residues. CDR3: CASSLRAGTEAFF. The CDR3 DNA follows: TGTGCCAGCAGCTTAAGGGCTGGCACTGAAGCTTTCTTT.

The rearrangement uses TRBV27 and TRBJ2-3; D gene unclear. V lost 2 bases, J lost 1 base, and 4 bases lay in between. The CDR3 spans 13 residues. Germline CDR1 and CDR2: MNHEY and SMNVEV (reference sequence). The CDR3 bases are TGTGCCAGCAGTTTAATAGGCACAGATACGCAGTATTTT. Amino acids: CASSLIGTDTQYF.

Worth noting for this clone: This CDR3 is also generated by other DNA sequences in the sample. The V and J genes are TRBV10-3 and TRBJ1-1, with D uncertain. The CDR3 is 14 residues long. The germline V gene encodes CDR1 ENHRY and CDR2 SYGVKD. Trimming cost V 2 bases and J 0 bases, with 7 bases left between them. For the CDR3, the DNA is TGTGCCATCAGTGAGGTCTGGATGAACACTGAAGCTTTCTTT. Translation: CAISEVWMNTEAFF.

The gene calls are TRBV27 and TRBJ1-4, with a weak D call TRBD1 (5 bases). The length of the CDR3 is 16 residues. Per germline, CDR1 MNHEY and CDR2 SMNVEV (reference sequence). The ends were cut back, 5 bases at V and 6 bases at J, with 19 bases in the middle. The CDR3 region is CASSPSAGEYYEKLFF. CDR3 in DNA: TGTGCCAGCAGTCCCTCGGCGGGGGAGTATTATGAAAAACTGTTTTTT.

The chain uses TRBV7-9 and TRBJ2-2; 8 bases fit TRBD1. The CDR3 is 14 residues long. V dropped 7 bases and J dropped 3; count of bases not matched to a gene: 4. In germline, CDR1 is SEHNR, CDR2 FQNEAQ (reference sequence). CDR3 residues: CASTRTGHTGELFF. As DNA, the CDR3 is TGTGCCAGCACCAGGACAGGGCACACCGGGGAGCTGTTTTTT.

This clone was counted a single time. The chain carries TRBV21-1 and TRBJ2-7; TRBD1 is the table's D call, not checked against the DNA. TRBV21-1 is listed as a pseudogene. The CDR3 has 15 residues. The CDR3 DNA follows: TGTGCCAGCAGCAAAGGGGGACAGCGGTACTACGAGCAGTACTTC. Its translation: CASSKGGQRYYEQYF.

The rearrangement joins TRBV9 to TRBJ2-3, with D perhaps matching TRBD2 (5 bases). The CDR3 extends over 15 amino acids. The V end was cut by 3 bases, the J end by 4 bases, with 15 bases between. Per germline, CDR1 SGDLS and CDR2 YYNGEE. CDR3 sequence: CASSGLLQEADTQYF. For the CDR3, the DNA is TGTGCCAGCAGCGGCCTCCTCCAGGAGGCAGATACGCAGTATTTT.

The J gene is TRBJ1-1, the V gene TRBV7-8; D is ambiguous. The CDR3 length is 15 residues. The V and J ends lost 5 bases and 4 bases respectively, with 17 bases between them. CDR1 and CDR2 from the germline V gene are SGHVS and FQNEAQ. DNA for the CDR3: TGTGCCAGCAGCGCCCAGAGGGTTCGGTTCACTGAAGCTTTCTTT. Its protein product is CASSAQRVRFTEAFF.

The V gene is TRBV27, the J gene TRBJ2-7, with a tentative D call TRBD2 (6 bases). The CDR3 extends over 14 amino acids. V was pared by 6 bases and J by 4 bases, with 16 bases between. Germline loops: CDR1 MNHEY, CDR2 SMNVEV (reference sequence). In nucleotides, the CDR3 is TGTGCCAGCAGCCCCGGGTGGGCGGGGTACGAGCAGTACTTC. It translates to CASSPGWAGYEQYF.

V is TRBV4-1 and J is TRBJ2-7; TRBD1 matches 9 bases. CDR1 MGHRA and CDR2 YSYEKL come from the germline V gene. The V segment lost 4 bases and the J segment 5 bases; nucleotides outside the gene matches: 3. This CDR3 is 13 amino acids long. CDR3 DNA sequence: TGCGCCAGCAGCCTCGACAGGGGGGACGAGCAGTACTTC. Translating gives CASSLDRGDEQYF.

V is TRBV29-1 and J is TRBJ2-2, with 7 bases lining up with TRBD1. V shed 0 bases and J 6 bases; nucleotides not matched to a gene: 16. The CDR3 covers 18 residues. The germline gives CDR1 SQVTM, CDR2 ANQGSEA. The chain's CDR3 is CSVEDPGTGAFLAGELFF. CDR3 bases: TGCAGCGTTGAAGATCCTGGCACAGGGGCGTTTTTGGCCGGGGAGCTGTTTTTT.

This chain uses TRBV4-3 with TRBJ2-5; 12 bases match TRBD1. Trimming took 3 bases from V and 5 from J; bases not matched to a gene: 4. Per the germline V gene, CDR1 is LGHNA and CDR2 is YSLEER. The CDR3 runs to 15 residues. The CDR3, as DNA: TGCGCCAGCAGCCAGGGACAGGGGGCGAGTGAGACCCAGTACTTC. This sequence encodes CASSQGQGASETQYF.

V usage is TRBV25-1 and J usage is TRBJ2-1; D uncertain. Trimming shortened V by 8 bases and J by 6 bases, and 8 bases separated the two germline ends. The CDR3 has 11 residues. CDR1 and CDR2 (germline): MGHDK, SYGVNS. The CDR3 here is CASGNINEQFF. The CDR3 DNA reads TGTGCCAGCGGTAATATCAATGAGCAGTTCTTC.

CDR3 protein: CASSPGLAGAARGETQYF. Written as DNA, the CDR3 is TGTGCCAGCAGTCCGGGACTAGCGGGGGCGGCAAGGGGGGAGACCCAGTACTTC. The genes are TRBV27 and TRBJ2-5; 14 bases agree with TRBD2. The germline V gene has CDR1 MNHEY and CDR2 SMNVEV (reference sequence). The CDR3 runs 18 residues. J was trimmed by 5 bases and V by 5 bases; bases with no gene match: 13.

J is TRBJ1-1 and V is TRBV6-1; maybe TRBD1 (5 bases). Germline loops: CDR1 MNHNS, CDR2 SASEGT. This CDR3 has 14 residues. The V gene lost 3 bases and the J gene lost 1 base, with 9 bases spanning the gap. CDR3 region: CASSETDQNTEAFF. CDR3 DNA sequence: TGTGCCAGCAGTGAGACAGATCAGAACACTGAAGCTTTCTTT.

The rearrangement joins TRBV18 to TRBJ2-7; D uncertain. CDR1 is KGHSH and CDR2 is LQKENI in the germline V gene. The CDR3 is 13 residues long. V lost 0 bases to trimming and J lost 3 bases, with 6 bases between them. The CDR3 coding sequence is TGTGCCAGCTCACCACCCGGCGGCTACGAGCAGTACTTC. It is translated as CASSPPGGYEQYF.

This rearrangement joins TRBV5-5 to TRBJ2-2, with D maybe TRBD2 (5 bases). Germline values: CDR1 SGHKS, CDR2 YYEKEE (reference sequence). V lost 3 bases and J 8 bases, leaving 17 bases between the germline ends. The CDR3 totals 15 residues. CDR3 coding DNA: TGTGCCAGCAGCTACCCCTCGGACTTGGGGGGGGAGCTGTTTTTT. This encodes CASSYPSDLGGELFF.

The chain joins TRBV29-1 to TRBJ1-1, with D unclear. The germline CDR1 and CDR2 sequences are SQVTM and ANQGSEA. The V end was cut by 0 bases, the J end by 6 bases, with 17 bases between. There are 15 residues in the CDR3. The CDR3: CSVEDPFTGVAEAFF. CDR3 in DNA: TGCAGCGTTGAAGATCCCTTCACCGGGGTGGCTGAAGCTTTCTTT.

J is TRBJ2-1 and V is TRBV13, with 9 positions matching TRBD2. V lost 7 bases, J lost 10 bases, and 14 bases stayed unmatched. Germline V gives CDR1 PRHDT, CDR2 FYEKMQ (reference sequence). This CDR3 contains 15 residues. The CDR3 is CASMSGGGGLKEQFF. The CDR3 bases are TGTGCCAGCATGAGCGGCGGGGGGGGATTAAAGGAGCAGTTCTTC.

CDR3: CASSPTGDAKNIQYF. As DNA, the CDR3 is TGCGCCAGCAGCCCCACAGGGGATGCCAAAAACATTCAGTACTTC. This chain links TRBV4-3 with TRBJ2-4, with 7 bases that match TRBD1. The germline V gene encodes CDR1 LGHNA and CDR2 YSLEER. The CDR3 has 15 residues. V lost 4 bases to trimming and J lost 1 base; unmatched junction nucleotides: 4.

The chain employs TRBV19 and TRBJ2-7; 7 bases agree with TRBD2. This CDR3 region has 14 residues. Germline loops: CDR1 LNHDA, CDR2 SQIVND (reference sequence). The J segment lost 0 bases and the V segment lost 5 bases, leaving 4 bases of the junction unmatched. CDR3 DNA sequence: TGTGCCAGTAGTCTGACTAGCCTCTCCTACGAGCAGTACTTC. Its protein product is CASSLTSLSYEQYF. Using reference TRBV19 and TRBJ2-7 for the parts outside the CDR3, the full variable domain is DGGITQSPKYLFRKEGQNVTLSCEQNLNHDAMYWYRQDPGQGLRLIYYSQIVNDFQKGDIAEGYSVSREKKESFPLTVTSAQKNPTAFYLCASSLTSLSYEQYFGPGTRLTVT.

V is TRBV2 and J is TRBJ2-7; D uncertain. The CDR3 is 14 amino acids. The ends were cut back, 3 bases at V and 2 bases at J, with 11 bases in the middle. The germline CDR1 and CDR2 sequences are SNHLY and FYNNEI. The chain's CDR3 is CASSDSVNPYEQYF. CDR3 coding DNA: TGTGCCAGCAGTGATTCGGTCAACCCCTACGAGCAGTACTTC.

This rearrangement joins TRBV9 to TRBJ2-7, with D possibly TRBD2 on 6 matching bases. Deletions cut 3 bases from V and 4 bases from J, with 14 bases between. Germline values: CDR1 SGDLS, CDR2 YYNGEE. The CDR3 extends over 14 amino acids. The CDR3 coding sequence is TGTGCCAGCAGCGCCGGGACTCCCTCGTACGAGCAGTACTTC. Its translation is CASSAGTPSYEQYF.

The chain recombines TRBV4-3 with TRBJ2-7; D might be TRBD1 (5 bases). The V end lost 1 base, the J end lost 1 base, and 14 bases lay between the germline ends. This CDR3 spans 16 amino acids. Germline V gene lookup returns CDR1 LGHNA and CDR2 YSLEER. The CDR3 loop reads CASSQVFKDNSYEQYF. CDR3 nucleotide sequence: TGCGCCAGCAGCCAAGTTTTTAAGGACAATTCCTACGAGCAGTACTTC.

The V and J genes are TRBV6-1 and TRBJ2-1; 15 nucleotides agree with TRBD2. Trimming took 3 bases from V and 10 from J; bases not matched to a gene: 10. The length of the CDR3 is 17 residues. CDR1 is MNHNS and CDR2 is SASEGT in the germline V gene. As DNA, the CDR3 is TGTGCCAGCAGTGATTGGACTAGCGGGGGGGCCTTGGAGGAGCAGTTCTTC. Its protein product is CASSDWTSGGALEEQFF.

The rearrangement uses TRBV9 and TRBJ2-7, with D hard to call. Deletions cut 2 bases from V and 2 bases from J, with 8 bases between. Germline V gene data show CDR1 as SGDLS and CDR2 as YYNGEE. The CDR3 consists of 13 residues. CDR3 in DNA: TGTGCCAGCAGCGTGGCAGATACCTACGAGCAGTACTTC. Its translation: CASSVADTYEQYF. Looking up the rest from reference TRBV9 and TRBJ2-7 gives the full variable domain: DSGVTQTPKHLITATGQRVTLRCSPRSGDLSVYWYQQSLDQGLQFLIQYYNGEERAKGNILERFSAQQFPDLHSELNLSSLELGDSALYFCASSVADTYEQYFGPGTRLTVT.

DNA of the CDR3: TGCGCCAGCAGCTTTGAGGCCAGGGGAAACAACTATGGCTACACCTTC. Translation gives CASSFEARGNNYGYTF. The chain couples TRBV5-1 to TRBJ1-2, with D maybe TRBD1 (6 bases). The CDR3 loop spans 16 amino acids. The V end lost 2 bases, the J end lost 2 bases, and 16 bases lay between the germline ends. The germline gives CDR1 SGHRS, CDR2 YFSETQ.

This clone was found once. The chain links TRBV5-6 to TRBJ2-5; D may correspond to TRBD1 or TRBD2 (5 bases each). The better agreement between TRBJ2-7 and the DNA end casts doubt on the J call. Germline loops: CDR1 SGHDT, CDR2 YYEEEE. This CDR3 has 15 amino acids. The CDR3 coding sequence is TGTGCCAGCAGCTATTCCCGGGACGCGCGCTACGAGCAGTACTTC. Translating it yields CASSYSRDARYEQYF.